The rows below give T cell receptor beta chains drawn from one sample of a study of blood T cell repertoires in COVID-19. Sequenced by immunoSEQ multiplex PCR; TCRdb stores in-frame clones only, minus some. The sample lists 210,000 or so clones, around 90% occurring once. The specimen was peripheral blood. The receptors here all came from a man aged 50-60 years with acute or convalescent COVID-19. Both conserved end residues are trimmed from each CDR3. The D gene is left open where the match is weak.

TRBV29-1,TRBD2,SVEDRLARTTDTQY
TRBV6-4,.,ASSIQGGNNQPQH
TRBV18,.,ASSPGAPGQPQH
TRBV18,.,ASSLLDDRSYEQY
TRBV19,.,ASSQAMNTEAF
TRBV21-1,.,ASSESHRIGNQPQH
TRBV19,.,ASSLGGSGNQPQH
TRBV5-1,.,ASSPQAMLGGPDTQY
TRBV7-9,.,ASSPKGGEQTGANVLT
TRBV7-2,TRBD1,ASSSGTGYEQY
TRBV10-3,.,AISESRAPAF
TRBV7-7,.,ASSLAAATNTGELF
TRBV19,TRBD1,ASGRRTGGLSETQY
TRBV7-8,.,ASSLAGGGPASPEKLF
TRBV4-1,TRBD1,ASSQDPGGRTQY
TRBV7-2,TRBD1,ASSRAGQGAGANVLT
TRBV5-1,TRBD1,ASRINGQVGNVLT
TRBV6-2/TRBV6-3,.,ASSYSTRPGSGNTIY
TRBV6-5,.,ASSLQVYNEQF
TRBV2,TRBD2,ASKSGEGEDTQY
TRBV29-1,.,SASWRGTHEQY
TRBV5-8,.,ASSLALTGELF
TRBV6-5,TRBD1,ASSRQGWSAETQY
TRBV19,.,ASSIGWRGSSYEQY
TRBV5-8,.,ASSLLTGELF
TRBV20-1,TRBD2,SASRLAGLGGELF
TRBV28,.,ASSPQVPETQY
TRBV3-1/TRBV3-2,.,ASSQVVEQETQY
TRBV11-2,.,ASSLDPGGGSGYT
TRBV3-1/TRBV3-2,.,ASSQDPQGREQY
TRBV3-1/TRBV3-2,.,ASSQVPGETGELF
TRBV6-5,TRBD2,ASSSIAGAGEQF
TRBV3-1/TRBV3-2,.,ASSQDYRSDQPQH
TRBV30,.,AWSAPGQAGGQPQH
TRBV5-4,.,ASSLYPESEKLF
TRBV5-1,.,ASSLLAYYNEQF
TRBV5-6,TRBD2,ASSLSGAPSTDTQY
TRBV5-1,.,ASSLVSGRDSPLH
TRBV6-5,.,ASSSVQEKNYGYT
TRBV28,.,ASRGGYSTDTQY
TRBV11-2,TRBD1,ASSLGRGQGAYEQY
TRBV6-5,TRBD1,ATLNRDRNYYGYT
TRBV28,TRBD1,ASSSPAGGGQPQH
TRBV7-6,.,ASSQQQGNEQF
TRBV12-5,TRBD2,ASGLGPGLAQETQY
TRBV7-2,.,ASSLGGGTAYEQY
TRBV7-9,TRBD1,ASSPGTGGQETQY
TRBV30,TRBD2,AWSVGRESYEQY
TRBV5-5,.,ASSLEQTYGYT
TRBV6-2/TRBV6-3,.,ASSPSETQY
TRBV9,.,ASSPAEFYGYT
TRBV28,TRBD1,ASYSPGATGWNSPLH